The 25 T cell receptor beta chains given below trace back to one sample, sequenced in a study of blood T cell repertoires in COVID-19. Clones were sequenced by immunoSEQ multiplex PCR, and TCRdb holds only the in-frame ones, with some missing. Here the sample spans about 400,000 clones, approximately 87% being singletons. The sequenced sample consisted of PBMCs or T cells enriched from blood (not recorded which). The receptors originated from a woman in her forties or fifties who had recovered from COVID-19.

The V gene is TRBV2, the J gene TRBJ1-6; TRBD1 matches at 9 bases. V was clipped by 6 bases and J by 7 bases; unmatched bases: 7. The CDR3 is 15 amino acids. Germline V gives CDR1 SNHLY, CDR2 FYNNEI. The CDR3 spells CASRTIDRGNSPLHF. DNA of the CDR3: TGTGCCAGCAGGACGATAGACAGGGGGAATTCACCCCTCCACTTT.

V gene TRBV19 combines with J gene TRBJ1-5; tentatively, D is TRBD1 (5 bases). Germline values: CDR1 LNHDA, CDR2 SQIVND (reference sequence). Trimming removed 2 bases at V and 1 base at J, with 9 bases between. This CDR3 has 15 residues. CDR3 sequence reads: CASSIWGGSNQPQHF. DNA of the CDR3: TGTGCCAGTAGTATATGGGGGGGGAGCAATCAGCCCCAGCATTTT.

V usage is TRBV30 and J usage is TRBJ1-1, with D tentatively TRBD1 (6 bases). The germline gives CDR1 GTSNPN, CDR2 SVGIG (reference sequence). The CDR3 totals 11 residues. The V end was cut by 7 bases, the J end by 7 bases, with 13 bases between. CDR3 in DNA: TGTGCCTCCCTACAGGGAAATGAAGCTTTCTTT. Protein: CASLQGNEAFF. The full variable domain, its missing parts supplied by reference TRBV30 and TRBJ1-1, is SQTIHQWPATLVQPVGSPLSLECTVEGTSNPNLYWYRQAAGRGLQLLFYSVGIGQISSEVPQNLSASRPQDRQFILSSKKLLLSDSGFYLCASLQGNEAFFGQGTRLTVV.

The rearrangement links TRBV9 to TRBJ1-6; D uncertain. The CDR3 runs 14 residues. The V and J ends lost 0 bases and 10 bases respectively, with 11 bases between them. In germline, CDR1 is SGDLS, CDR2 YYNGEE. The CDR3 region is CASSVGNRESPLHF. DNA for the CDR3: TGTGCCAGCAGCGTAGGGAACAGAGAATCACCCCTCCACTTT.

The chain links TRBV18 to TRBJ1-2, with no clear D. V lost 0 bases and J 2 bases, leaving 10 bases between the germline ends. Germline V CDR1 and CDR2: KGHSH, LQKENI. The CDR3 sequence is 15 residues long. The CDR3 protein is CASSPPSGQNYGYTF. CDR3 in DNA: TGTGCCAGCTCACCACCGAGTGGGCAGAACTATGGCTACACCTTC.

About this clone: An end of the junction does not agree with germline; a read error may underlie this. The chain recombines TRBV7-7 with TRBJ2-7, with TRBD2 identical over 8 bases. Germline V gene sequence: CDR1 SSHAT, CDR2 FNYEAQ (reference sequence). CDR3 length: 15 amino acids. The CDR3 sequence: CASSFQPAGVYEQYF. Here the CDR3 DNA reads TGTGCTAGCAGCTTTCAACCAGCGGGGGTGTACGAGCAGTACTTC.

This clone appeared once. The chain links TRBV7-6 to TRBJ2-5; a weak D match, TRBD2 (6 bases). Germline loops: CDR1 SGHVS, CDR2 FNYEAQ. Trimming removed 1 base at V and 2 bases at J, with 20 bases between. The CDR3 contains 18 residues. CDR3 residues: CASSLVDAGTGYQETQYF. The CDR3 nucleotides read TGTGCCAGCAGCTTAGTTGACGCCGGGACTGGGTATCAAGAGACCCAGTACTTC. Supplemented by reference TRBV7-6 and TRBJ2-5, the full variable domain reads GAGVSQSPRYKVTKRGQDVALRCDPISGHVSLYWYRQALGQGPEFLTYFNYEAQQDKSGLPNDRFSAERPEGSISTLTIQRTEQRDSAMYRCASSLVDAGTGYQETQYFGPGTRLLVL.

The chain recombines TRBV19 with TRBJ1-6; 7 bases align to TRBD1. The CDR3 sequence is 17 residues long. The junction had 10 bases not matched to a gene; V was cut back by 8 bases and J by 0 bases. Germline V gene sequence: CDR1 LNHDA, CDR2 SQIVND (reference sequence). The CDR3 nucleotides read TGTGCCAGTCAGGAGTCCAGGGGGAGCTCCTATAATTCACCCCTCCACTTT. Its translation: CASQESRGSSYNSPLHF.

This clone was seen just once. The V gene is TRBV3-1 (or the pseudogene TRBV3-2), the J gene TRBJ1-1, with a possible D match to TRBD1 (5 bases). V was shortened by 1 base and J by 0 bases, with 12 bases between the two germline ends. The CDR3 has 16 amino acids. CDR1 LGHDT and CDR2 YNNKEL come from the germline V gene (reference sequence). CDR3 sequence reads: CASSQGANRMNTEAFF. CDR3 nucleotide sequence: TGTGCCAGCAGCCAAGGGGCGAACAGGATGAACACTGAAGCTTTCTTT.

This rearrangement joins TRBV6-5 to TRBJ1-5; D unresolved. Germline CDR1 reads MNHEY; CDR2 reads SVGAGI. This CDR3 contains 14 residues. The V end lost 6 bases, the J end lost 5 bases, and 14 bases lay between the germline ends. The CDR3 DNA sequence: TGTGCCAGCAGCTCCGTGGGCAGGCATCAGCCCCAGCATTTT. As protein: CASSSVGRHQPQHF.

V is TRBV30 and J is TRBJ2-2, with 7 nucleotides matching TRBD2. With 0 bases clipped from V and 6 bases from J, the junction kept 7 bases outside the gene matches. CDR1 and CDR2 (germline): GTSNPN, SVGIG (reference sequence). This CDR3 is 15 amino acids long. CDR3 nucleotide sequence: TGTGCCTGGAGTGTACCAGCGGGGTACGCCGGGGAGCTGTTTTTT. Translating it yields CAWSVPAGYAGELFF.

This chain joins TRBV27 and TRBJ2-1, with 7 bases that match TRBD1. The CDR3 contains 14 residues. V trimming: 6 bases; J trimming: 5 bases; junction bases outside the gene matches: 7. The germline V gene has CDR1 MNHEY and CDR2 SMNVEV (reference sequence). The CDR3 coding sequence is TGTGCCAGCAGAAATACGGGACAGAACAATGAGCAGTTCTTC. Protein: CASRNTGQNNEQFF.

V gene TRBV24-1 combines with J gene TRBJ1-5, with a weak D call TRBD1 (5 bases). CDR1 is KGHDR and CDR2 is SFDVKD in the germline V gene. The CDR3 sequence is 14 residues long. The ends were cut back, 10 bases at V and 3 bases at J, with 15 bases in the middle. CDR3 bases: TGTGCCACTCAGGGTACTGATCTCAATCAGCCCCAGCATTTT. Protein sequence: CATQGTDLNQPQHF.

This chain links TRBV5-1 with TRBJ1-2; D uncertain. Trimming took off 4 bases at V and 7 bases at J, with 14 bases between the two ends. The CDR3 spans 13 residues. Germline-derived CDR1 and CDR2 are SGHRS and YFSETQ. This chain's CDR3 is CASSGEGRGGYTF. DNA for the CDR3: TGCGCCAGCAGCGGGGAGGGCCGGGGTGGCTACACCTTC.

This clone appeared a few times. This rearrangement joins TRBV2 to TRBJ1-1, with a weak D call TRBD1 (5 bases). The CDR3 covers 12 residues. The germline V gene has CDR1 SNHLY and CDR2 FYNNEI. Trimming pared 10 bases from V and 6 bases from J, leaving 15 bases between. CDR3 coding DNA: TGTGCCACCCGCGGGGGTTTCCCTGAAGCTTTCTTT. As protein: CATRGGFPEAFF.

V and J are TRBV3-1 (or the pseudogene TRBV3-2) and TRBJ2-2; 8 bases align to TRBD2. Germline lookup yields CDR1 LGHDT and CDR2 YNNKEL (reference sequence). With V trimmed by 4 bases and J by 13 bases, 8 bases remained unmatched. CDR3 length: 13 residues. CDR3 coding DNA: TGTGCCAGCAGCCCCCGGGGGGGCCTAAGGCTGTTTTTT. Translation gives CASSPRGGLRLFF.

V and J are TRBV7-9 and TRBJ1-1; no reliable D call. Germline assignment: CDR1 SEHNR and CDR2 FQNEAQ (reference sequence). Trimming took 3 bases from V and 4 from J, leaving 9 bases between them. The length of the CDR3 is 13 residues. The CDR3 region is CASSFRGGTEAFF. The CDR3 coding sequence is TGTGCCAGCAGCTTTCGGGGAGGCACTGAAGCTTTCTTT.

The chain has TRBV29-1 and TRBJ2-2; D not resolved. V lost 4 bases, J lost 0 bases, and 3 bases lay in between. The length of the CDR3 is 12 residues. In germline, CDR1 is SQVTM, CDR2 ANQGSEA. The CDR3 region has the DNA TGCAGCGTTGCGTCGAACACCGGGGAGCTGTTTTTT. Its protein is CSVASNTGELFF.

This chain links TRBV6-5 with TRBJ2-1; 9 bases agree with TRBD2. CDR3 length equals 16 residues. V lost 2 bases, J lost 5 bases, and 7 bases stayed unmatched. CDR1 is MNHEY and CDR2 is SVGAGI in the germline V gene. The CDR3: CASSYQVAGAHNEQFF. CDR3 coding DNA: TGTGCCAGCAGTTACCAGGTAGCGGGGGCCCACAATGAGCAGTTCTTC.

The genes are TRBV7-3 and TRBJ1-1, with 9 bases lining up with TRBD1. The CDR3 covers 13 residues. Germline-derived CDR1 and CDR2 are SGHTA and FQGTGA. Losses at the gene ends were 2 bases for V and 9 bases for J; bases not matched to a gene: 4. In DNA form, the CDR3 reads TGTGCCAGCAGCTTAGGACAGGGGACAAAAGCTTTCTTT. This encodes CASSLGQGTKAFF.

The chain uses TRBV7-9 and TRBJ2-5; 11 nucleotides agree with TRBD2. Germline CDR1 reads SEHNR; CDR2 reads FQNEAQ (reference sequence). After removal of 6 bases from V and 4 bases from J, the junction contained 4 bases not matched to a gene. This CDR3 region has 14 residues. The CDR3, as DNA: TGTGCCAGCAGGCGGGGACTAGCGGCAGAGACCCAGTACTTC. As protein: CASRRGLAAETQYF. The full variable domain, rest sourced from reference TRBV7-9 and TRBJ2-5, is DTGVSQNPRHKITKRGQNVTFRCDPISEHNRLYWYRQTLGQGPEFLTYFQNEAQLEKSRLLSDRFSAERPKGSFSTLEIQRTEQGDSAMYLCASRRGLAAETQYFGPGTRLLVL.

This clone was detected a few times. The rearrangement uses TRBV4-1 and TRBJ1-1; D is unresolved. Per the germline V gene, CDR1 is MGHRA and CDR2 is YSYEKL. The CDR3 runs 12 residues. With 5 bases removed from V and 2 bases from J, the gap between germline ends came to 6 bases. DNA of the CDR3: TGCGCCAGCAGCGGTCTAAACACTGAAGCTTTCTTT. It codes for CASSGLNTEAFF.

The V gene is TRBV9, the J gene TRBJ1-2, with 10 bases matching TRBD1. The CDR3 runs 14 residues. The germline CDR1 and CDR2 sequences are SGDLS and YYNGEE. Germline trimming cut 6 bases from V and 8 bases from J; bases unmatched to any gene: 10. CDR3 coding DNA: TGTGCCAGCACCCGGGACAGGGGACGTCGGGGCTACACCTTC. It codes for CASTRDRGRRGYTF. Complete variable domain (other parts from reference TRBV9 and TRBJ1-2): DSGVTQTPKHLITATGQRVTLRCSPRSGDLSVYWYQQSLDQGLQFLIQYYNGEERAKGNILERFSAQQFPDLHSELNLSSLELGDSALYFCASTRDRGRRGYTFGSGTRLTVV.

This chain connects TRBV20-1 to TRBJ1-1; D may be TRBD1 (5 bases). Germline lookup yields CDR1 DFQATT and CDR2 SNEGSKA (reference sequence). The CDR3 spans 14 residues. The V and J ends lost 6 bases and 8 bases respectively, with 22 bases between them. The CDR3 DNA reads TGCAGTGCGAGTAGACAGCGAAACAGCGTAGAAGCTTTCTTT. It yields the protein CSASRQRNSVEAFF.

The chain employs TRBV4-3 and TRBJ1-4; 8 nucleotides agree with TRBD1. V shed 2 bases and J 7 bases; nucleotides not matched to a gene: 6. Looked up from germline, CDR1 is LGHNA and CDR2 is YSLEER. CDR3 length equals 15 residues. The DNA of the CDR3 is TGCGCCAGCAGCCAACGAGGACAGGGTATTGAAAAACTGTTTTTT. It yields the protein CASSQRGQGIEKLFF.